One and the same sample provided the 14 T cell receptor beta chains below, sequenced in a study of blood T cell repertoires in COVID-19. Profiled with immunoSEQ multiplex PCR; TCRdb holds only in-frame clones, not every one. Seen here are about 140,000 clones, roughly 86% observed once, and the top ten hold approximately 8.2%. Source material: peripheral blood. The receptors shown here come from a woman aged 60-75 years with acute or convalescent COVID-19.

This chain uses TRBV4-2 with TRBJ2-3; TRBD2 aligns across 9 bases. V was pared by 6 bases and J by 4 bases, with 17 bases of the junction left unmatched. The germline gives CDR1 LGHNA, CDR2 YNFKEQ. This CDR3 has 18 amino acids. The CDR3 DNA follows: TGTGCCAGCAGTCTCAAAAGCAGGAGCGGGGGGACGTCAGATACGCAGTATTTT. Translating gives CASSLKSRSGGTSDTQYF.

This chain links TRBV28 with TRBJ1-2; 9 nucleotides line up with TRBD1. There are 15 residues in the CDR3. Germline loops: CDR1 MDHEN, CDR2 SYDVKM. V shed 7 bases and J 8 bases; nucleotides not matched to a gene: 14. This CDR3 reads CASTPGQGRSLGYTF. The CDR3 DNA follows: TGTGCCAGCACCCCGGGACAGGGTCGGTCATTGGGCTACACCTTC.

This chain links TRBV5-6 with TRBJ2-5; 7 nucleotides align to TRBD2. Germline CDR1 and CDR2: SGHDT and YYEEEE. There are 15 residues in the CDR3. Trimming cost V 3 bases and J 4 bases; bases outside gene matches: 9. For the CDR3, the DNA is TGTGCCAGCAGCTGGGAGGGGCGGGGCGGAGAGACCCAGTACTTC. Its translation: CASSWEGRGGETQYF. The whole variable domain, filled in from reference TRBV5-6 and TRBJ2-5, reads DAGVTQSPTHLIKTRGQQVTLRCSPKSGHDTVSWYQQALGQGPQFIFQYYEEEERQRGNFPDRFSGHQFPNYSSELNVNALLLGDSALYLCASSWEGRGGETQYFGPGTRLLVL.

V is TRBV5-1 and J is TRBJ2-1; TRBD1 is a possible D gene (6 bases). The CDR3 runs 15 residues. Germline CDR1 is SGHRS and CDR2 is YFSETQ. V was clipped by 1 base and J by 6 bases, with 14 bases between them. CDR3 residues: CASSLSGHIGNEQFF. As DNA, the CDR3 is TGCGCCAGCAGCTTGTCGGGACATATAGGCAATGAGCAGTTCTTC. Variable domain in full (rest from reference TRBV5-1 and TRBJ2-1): KAGVTQTPRYLIKTRGQQVTLSCSPISGHRSVSWYQQTPGQGLQFLFEYFSETQRNKGNFPGRFSGRQFSNSRSEMNVSTLELGDSALYLCASSLSGHIGNEQFFGPGTRLTVL.

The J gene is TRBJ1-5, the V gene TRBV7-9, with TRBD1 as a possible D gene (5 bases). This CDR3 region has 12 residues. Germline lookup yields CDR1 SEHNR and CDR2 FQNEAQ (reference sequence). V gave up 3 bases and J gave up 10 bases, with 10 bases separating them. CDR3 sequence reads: CASSLDRGPQHF. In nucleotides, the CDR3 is TGTGCCAGCAGCTTGGATAGGGGTCCCCAGCATTTT.

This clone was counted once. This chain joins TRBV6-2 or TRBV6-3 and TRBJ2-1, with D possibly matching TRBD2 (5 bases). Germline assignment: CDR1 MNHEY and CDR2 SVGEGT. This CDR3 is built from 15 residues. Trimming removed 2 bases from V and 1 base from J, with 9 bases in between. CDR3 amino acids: CASSYGSGSYNEQFF. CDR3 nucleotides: TGTGCCAGCAGTTACGGCTCGGGGTCCTACAATGAGCAGTTCTTC.

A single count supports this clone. CDR3 amino acids: CAWGQGGVSPLHF. The CDR3 DNA reads TGTGCCTGGGGACAGGGAGGGGTTTCACCCCTCCACTTT. The chain carries TRBV30 and TRBJ1-6, with 8 bases aligning to TRBD1. The length of the CDR3 is 13 residues. Looked up from germline, CDR1 is GTSNPN and CDR2 is SVGIG (reference sequence). With V trimmed by 5 bases and J by 9 bases, 6 bases remained unmatched.

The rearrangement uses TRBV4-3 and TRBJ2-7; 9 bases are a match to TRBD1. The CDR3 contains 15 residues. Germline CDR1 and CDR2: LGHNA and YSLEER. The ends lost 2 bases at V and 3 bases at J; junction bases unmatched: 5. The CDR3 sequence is CASSQQPGQGYEQYF. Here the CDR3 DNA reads TGCGCCAGCAGCCAACAACCGGGACAGGGCTACGAGCAGTACTTC.

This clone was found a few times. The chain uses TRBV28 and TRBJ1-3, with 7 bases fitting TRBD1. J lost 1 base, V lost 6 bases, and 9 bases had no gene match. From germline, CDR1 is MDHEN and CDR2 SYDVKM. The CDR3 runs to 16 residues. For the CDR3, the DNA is TGTGCCAGCAGCGAGGGGGCAGGTGCGTCTGGAAACACCATATATTTT. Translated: CASSEGAGASGNTIYF.

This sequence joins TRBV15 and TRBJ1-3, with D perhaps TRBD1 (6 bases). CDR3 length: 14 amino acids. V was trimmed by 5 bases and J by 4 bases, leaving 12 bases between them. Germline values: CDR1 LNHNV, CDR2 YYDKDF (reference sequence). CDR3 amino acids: CATSPDRIGNTIYF. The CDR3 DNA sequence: TGTGCCACCAGCCCAGACAGGATCGGAAACACCATATATTTT.

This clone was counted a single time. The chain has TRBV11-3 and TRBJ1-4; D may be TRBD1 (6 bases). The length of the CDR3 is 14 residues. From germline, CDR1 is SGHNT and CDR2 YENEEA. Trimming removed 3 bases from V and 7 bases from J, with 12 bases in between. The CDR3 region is CASSLSQGSEKLFF. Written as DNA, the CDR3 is TGTGCCAGCAGCTTGAGCCAGGGGTCTGAAAAACTGTTTTTT.

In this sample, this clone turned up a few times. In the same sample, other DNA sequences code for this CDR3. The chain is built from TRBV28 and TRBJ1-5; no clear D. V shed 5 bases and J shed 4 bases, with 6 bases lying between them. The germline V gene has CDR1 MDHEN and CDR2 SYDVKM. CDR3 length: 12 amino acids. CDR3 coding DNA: TGTGCCAGCAGTGCGTTAAATCAGCCCCAGCATTTT. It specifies CASSALNQPQHF.

The CDR3, as DNA: TGTGCCAGCAGTTTATCGGGACAGGTGGGATCAGGCTACACCTTC. It yields the protein CASSLSGQVGSGYTF. This chain links TRBV28 with TRBJ1-2; 8 nucleotides match TRBD1. CDR1 and CDR2 from the germline V gene are MDHEN and SYDVKM. Trimming took 1 base from V and 8 from J; bases not matched to a gene: 9. This CDR3 comprises 15 residues.

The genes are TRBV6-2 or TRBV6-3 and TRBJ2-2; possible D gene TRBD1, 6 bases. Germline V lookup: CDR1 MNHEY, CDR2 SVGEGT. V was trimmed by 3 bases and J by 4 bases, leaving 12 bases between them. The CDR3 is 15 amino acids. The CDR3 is CASSYFQGSTGELFF. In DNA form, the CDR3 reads TGTGCCAGCAGTTATTTCCAGGGGAGCACCGGGGAGCTGTTTTTT.